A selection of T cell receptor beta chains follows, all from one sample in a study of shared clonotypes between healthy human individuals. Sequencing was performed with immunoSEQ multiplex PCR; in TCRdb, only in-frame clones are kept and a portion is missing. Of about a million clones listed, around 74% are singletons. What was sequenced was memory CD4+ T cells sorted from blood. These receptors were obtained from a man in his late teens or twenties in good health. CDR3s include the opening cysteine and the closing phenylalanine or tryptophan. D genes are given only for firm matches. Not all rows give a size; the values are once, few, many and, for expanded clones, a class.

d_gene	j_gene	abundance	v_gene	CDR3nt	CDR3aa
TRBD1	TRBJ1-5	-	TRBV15	TGTGCCACTGGGATAAACAGGGGTAGCAATCAGCCCCAGCATTTT	CATGINRGSNQPQHF
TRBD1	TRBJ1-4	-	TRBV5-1	TGCGCCAGCAGCTTGTCCCGACAGGGGGCCGGTGAAAAACTGTTTTTT	CASSLSRQGAGEKLFF
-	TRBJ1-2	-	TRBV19	TGTGCCAGTGGTGCGGGACAAGCTAACTATGGCTACACCTTC	CASGAGQANYGYTF
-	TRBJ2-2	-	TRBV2	TGTGCCAGCAGTCCCGGGACAAAGAACACCGGGGAGCTGTTTTTT	CASSPGTKNTGELFF
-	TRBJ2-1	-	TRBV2	TGTGCCAGCAGCGGTGAATTGAGTGTCCCTCTCCTCTTC	CASSGELSVPLLF
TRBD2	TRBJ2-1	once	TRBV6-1	TGTGCCAGCAGTATCCTCGGGACTAGTGAGCAGTTCTTC	CASSILGTSEQFF
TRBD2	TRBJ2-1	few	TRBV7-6	TGTGCCAGCAGCTTAAGCGGGAGGTACAATGAGCAGTTCTTC	CASSLSGRYNEQFF
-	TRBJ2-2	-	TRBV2	TGTGCCAGCAGGGGGACTCCCACCGGGGAGCTGTTTTTT	CASRGTPTGELFF
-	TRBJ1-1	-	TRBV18	TGTGCCAGCTCACCAAATACGGGTGGCACTGAAGCTTTCTTT	CASSPNTGGTEAFF
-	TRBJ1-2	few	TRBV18	TGTGCCAGCTCACTAGATCAGCTTGGGTATGGCTACACCTTC	CASSLDQLGYGYTF
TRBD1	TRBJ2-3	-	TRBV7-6	TGTGCCAGCAGCCTAGGGACAGGGTTAGCAGATACGCAGTATTTT	CASSLGTGLADTQYF
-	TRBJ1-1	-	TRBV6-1	TGTGCCAGCAGTGAAGATATCTGGAACACTGAAGCTTTCTTT	CASSEDIWNTEAFF
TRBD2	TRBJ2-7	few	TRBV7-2	TGTGCCAGCAGCTCTAGCGGGATGGCCTCCTACGAGCAGTACTTC	CASSSSGMASYEQYF
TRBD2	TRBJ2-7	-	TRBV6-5	TGTGCCAGCAGTTACCGAGGACTAGCGGGAGCCGAGCAGTACTTC	CASSYRGLAGAEQYF
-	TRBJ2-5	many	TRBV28	TGTGCCAGCCGTTCTGGGGGGCGGGGGACCCAGTACTTC	CASRSGGRGTQYF
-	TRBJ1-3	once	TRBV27	TGTGCCAGCAGTTTATTGGGTTCCTCTGGAAACACCATATATTTT	CASSLLGSSGNTIYF
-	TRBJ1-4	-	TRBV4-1	TGCGCCACCAGGCCCCCGGGGGCTAATGAAAAACTGTTTTTT	CATRPPGANEKLFF
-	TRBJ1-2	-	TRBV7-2	TGTGCCAGCAGCTTAGCGGGGACTTCTAACTATGGCTACACCTTC	CASSLAGTSNYGYTF
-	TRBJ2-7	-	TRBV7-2	TGTGCCAGCAGCTTAGGAGGGCGTCCCTACGAGCAGTACTTC	CASSLGGRPYEQYF
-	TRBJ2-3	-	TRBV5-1	TGCGCCAGCAGCTTGGATCGGTGGGATACGCAGTATTTT	CASSLDRWDTQYF
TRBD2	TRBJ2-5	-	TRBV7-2	TGTGCCAGCAGCCCGGGACTAGCGGGAGGGGGACAAGAGACCCAGTACTTC	CASSPGLAGGGQETQYF
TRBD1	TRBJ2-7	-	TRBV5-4	TGTGCCAGCAGCTCAAGACAGGGGTCCTACGAGCAGTACTTC	CASSSRQGSYEQYF
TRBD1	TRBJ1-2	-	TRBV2	TGTGCCACCCCAAGGGGCAGGGGGGGACTCGATGGCTACACCTTC	CATPRGRGGLDGYTF
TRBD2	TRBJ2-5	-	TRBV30	TGTGCCTGGGGCGGGGGTACGAGGGAGACCCAGTACTTC	CAWGGGTRETQYF
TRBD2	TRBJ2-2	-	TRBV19	TGTGCCAGTTGTGGACTAGCGGCAAACACCGGGGAGCTGTTTTTT	CASCGLAANTGELFF
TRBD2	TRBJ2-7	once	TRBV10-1	TGCGCCAGCAGTGCTCTAGCGGGAGGCCAAGAGCAGTACTTC	CASSALAGGQEQYF
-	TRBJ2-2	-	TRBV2	TGTGCCACCCGGGGGGACACGGACACCGGGGAGCTGTTTTTT	CATRGDTDTGELFF
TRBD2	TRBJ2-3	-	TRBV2	TGTGCCAGCAGCTTACTAGCGGGAATAGATACGCAGTATTTT	CASSLLAGIDTQYF
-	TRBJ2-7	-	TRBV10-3	TGTGCCACCAAGGGCGTAACCGGGTCAAACGAGCAGTACTTC	CATKGVTGSNEQYF